This T cell receptor (beta chain) was obtained from a study of cytomegalovirus exposure and HLA in healthy donors. Study at large: Earlier sequencing of 150 million to 200 million T cells yielded roughly 120 million unique TCR beta sequences. In terms of ancestry, the Caucasian-associated cluster contained roughly 81% of the 350 to 450 genotyped donors. Study-level points and caveats: CMV serostatus alone was available as immune exposure information. Roughly uniform depth of sequencing across donors was assumed in presence/absence analyses.

CDR3 size: 15 residues. V was cut by 0 bases and J by 4 bases, with 10 bases left in between. The V gene's germline CDR1 is KGHSH and CDR2 LQKENI. To note about this clone: Its antigen is still unknown.

The PCR used 60 Vbeta and 13 Jbeta primers. This table comes from immunoSEQ multiplex PCR, and its TCRdb copy is limited to in-frame clones, with some not included. This sample has some 180,000 clones, with approximately 85% found just once. The source of this sequence is a woman between 45 and 65 years old in good health and CMV-seronegative. The chain carries TRBV18 and TRBJ1-3; D gene ambiguous. Sequenced material: PBMCs. As DNA, the CDR3 is TGTGCCAGCTCACCACCGATAACAGACGGAAACACCATATATTTT. Translation: CASSPPITDGNTIYF. The entire variable domain, with the rest obtained from reference TRBV18 and TRBJ1-3, is as follows: NAGVMQNPRHLVRRRGQEARLRCSPMKGHSHVYWYRQLPEEGLKFMVYLQKENIIDESGMPKERFSAEFPKEGPSILRIQQVVRGDSAAYFCASSPPITDGNTIYFGEGSWLTVV.